One and the same sample provided the 32 T cell receptor beta chains below, sequenced in a study of blood T cell repertoires in COVID-19. Produced via immunoSEQ multiplex PCR; TCRdb's table is partial and in-frame only. The sample records about 140,000 clones, about 90% being singletons. Sequenced input: PBMCs or T cells enriched from blood (not recorded which). These receptors were taken from a man aged 55-75 years who had recovered from COVID-19.

This clone was observed a single time. The chain carries TRBV29-1 and TRBJ2-2; a possible D gene is TRBD1 (9 bases). The germline V gene has CDR1 SQVTM and CDR2 ANQGSEA. This CDR3 is 15 amino acids long. DNA for the CDR3: TGCCGCGCCGGGGGGGGACAGGGAGACACCGGGGAGCTGTTTTTT. Protein sequence: CRAGGGQGDTGELFF.

The gene calls are TRBV12-2 and TRBJ2-1; no check of the table's D call, TRBD2, against the DNA was made. TRBV12-2 is a documented pseudogene. The CDR3 is made up of 16 amino acids. The CDR3 region is CASRPPGREPLYEQFF. For the CDR3, the DNA is TGTGCAAGTCGCCCTCCTGGAAGGGAGCCCTTGTATGAGCAGTTCTTC.

V gene TRBV27 combines with J gene TRBJ2-7, with 7 positions matching TRBD1. The CDR3 is 14 residues long. Per the germline V gene, CDR1 is MNHEY and CDR2 is SMNVEV (reference sequence). V lost 2 bases, J lost 2 bases, and 3 bases stayed unmatched. CDR3 residues: CASSLTGDPYEQYF. CDR3 DNA sequence: TGTGCCAGCAGTTTAACAGGGGACCCCTACGAGCAGTACTTC.

This clone has a handful of counts. The V and J genes are TRBV6-5 and TRBJ2-1; D possibly corresponds to TRBD1 (5 bases). The CDR3 consists of 15 residues. Trimming removed 5 bases from V and 0 bases from J, with 11 bases in between. CDR1 MNHEY and CDR2 SVGAGI come from the germline V gene. The CDR3 region is CASSNQGISYNEQFF. CDR3 nucleotides: TGTGCCAGCAGTAATCAGGGAATCTCCTACAATGAGCAGTTCTTC.

The chain recombines TRBV5-1 with TRBJ1-3; D might be TRBD1 (5 bases). V lost 0 bases to trimming and J lost 3 bases, with 13 bases between them. There are 16 residues in the CDR3. Germline CDR1 and CDR2: SGHRS and YFSETQ. CDR3 DNA: TGCGCCAGCAGCTTGGGCAATGTGGGGCTTGGAAACACCATATATTTT. The encoded protein is CASSLGNVGLGNTIYF.

The rearrangement joins TRBV11-1 to TRBJ2-2, with 7 bases fitting TRBD2. The CDR3 extends over 16 amino acids. Germline V CDR1 and CDR2: SGHAT, FQDESV (reference sequence). V was clipped by 5 bases and J by 4 bases; unmatched bases: 10. The CDR3 spells CASSPRGGRPTGELFF. Written as DNA, the CDR3 is TGTGCCAGCAGCCCTAGGGGAGGGAGGCCCACCGGGGAGCTGTTTTTT.

This clone has more than one count but fewer than ten. The chain uses TRBV28 and TRBJ1-6; 7 bases align to TRBD1. Trimming took 6 bases from V and 7 from J; bases not matched to a gene: 18. Germline V lookup: CDR1 MDHEN, CDR2 SYDVKM. The CDR3 consists of 18 residues. CDR3: CASSPHRFGQEGNSPLHF. CDR3 nucleotide sequence: TGTGCCAGCAGCCCACATCGATTTGGACAGGAGGGGAATTCACCCCTCCACTTT.

As concerns this clone: No DNA is shown, since the ends of the CDR3 on it are uncertain; the CDR3 is the one TCRdb lists. The chain combines TRBV6-5 with TRBJ2-5; the D call TRBD2 from the table was never checked on the DNA. Both ends counted, the CDR3 spans 11 residues. The germline V gene has CDR1 MNHEY and CDR2 SVGAGI. Here the CDR3 reads CASSTSETQYF.

The chain has TRBV28 and TRBJ2-5, with D tentatively TRBD1 (6 bases). CDR3 length: 14 amino acids. Trimming shortened V by 6 bases and J by 5 bases, and 16 bases separated the two germline ends. Looked up from germline, CDR1 is MDHEN and CDR2 is SYDVKM. The CDR3 loop is CASRAQGWGETQYF. The CDR3 DNA reads TGTGCCAGCAGGGCACAGGGCTGGGGCGAGACCCAGTACTTC.

This chain uses TRBV25-1 with TRBJ2-1, with D maybe TRBD1 (6 bases). V lost 7 bases and J 0 bases, leaving 13 bases between the germline ends. Looked up from germline, CDR1 is MGHDK and CDR2 is SYGVNS. The CDR3 covers 15 residues. CDR3 region: CASKADSSSYNEQFF. The DNA of the CDR3 is TGTGCCAGCAAGGCGGACAGCAGCTCCTACAATGAGCAGTTCTTC. Full variable domain (outside the CDR3, taken from reference TRBV25-1 and TRBJ2-1): EADIYQTPRYLVIGTGKKITLECSQTMGHDKMYWYQQDPGMELHLIHYSYGVNSTEKGDLSSESTVSRIRTEHFPLTLESARPSHTSQYLCASKADSSSYNEQFFGPGTRLTVL.

This clone appeared once. The chain's CDR3 is CASSLGGGMNTEAFF. The CDR3 DNA sequence: TGCGCCAGCAGCTTGGGTGGGGGGATGAACACTGAAGCTTTCTTT. J is TRBJ1-1 and V is TRBV5-1; tentative D call: TRBD1 (5 bases). The V gene's germline CDR1 is SGHRS and CDR2 YFSETQ. With 0 bases removed from V and 0 bases from J, the gap between germline ends came to 9 bases. The CDR3 runs 15 residues.

The chain joins TRBV9 to TRBJ1-5; perhaps TRBD1 as D (5 bases). V lost 0 bases and J lost 3, with 10 bases in between. The CDR3 loop spans 15 amino acids. Germline CDR1 reads SGDLS; CDR2 reads YYNGEE. The CDR3 DNA sequence: TGTGCCAGCAGCGTAGCGGAGGGACTCAATCAGCCCCAGCATTTT. Its translation: CASSVAEGLNQPQHF.

This chain uses TRBV3-1 (or the pseudogene TRBV3-2) with TRBJ1-2; the D is unclear. The CDR3 spans 12 residues. Between the trimmed V and J ends, which lost 1 base and 2 bases, there was a span of 2 bases. The germline V gene has CDR1 LGHDT and CDR2 YNNKEL (reference sequence). The CDR3 sequence is CASSQVNYGYTF. DNA of the CDR3: TGTGCCAGCAGCCAAGTAAACTATGGCTACACCTTC.

With regard to this clone: The same CDR3 also results from other DNA sequences found in this sample. The rearrangement uses TRBV27 and TRBJ2-7; 10 nucleotides agree with TRBD2. Unmatched junction bases numbered 7, after V lost 6 bases and J lost 5 bases. Per germline, CDR1 MNHEY and CDR2 SMNVEV (reference sequence). The CDR3 sequence is 14 residues long. CDR3 amino acids: CASRRAGGPNEQYF. DNA of the CDR3: TGTGCCAGCAGAAGAGCGGGAGGGCCGAACGAGCAGTACTTC.

Concerning this clone itself: An end of the junction does not agree with germline; a read error may underlie this. The chain joins TRBV7-7 to TRBJ2-1; TRBD2 agrees at 13 bases. The CDR3 contains 20 residues. Germline V gene lookup returns CDR1 SSHAT and CDR2 FNYEAQ (reference sequence). Written as DNA, the CDR3 is TGTGCTAGCAGAATCCTTGCCACGCGGAAAACTAGCGGGAGGGCCTTTGAGCAGTTCTTC. Translated, it gives CASRILATRKTSGRAFEQFF.

The rearrangement joins TRBV9 to TRBJ2-1; the D gene is possibly TRBD1 (5 bases). V lost 3 bases to trimming and J lost 5 bases, with 12 bases between them. Germline CDR1 reads SGDLS; CDR2 reads YYNGEE. This CDR3 comprises 14 residues. The CDR3 loop reads CASSDRSFDNEQFF. The CDR3 region has the DNA TGTGCCAGCAGCGACAGGAGTTTTGACAATGAGCAGTTCTTC.

The chain carries TRBV5-1 and TRBJ2-2; 9 bases map to TRBD1. Looked up from germline, CDR1 is SGHRS and CDR2 is YFSETQ. The CDR3 contains 15 residues. The V and J ends lost 3 bases and 6 bases, in that order; junction bases with no gene match: 6. The CDR3: CASSSGTGHAGELFF. The CDR3 bases are TGCGCCAGCAGCTCCGGGACAGGGCACGCCGGGGAGCTGTTTTTT.

The rearrangement joins TRBV18 to TRBJ2-6, with no clear D. V gave up 4 bases and J gave up 0 bases, with 4 bases separating them. The CDR3 totals 14 residues. Germline CDR1 and CDR2: KGHSH and LQKENI. The CDR3 nucleotides are TGTGCCAGCTCACTCGGCTCTGGGGCCAACGTCCTGACTTTC. This translates into CASSLGSGANVLTF.

This clone was seen a handful of times. The rearrangement links TRBV21-1 to TRBJ1-1. TRBV21-1 is shown as a pseudogene. There are 15 residues in the CDR3. This CDR3 is CASSKGAEGDTEAFF. The CDR3 region has the DNA TGTGCCAGCAGCAAAGGAGCGGAGGGTGACACTGAAGCTTTCTTT.

This chain joins TRBV7-9 and TRBJ1-5, with D unresolved. This CDR3 spans 13 amino acids. CDR1 is SEHNR, CDR2 FQNEAQ, per germline (reference sequence). Trimming left V 2 bases short and J 7 bases short, with 9 bases between. The chain's CDR3 is CASSLSGRQPQHF. The CDR3 nucleotides are TGTGCCAGCAGCTTAAGCGGGCGGCAGCCCCAGCATTTT.

In its sample, this clone was seen once. The chain employs TRBV27 and TRBJ1-5; D is perhaps TRBD1 (6 bases). CDR1 and CDR2 from the germline V gene are MNHEY and SMNVEV (reference sequence). Trimming cost V 3 bases and J 7 bases, with 13 bases left between them. The CDR3 has 14 residues. Here the CDR3 reads CASSFSGVRQPQHF. The DNA of the CDR3 is TGTGCCAGCAGTTTCTCAGGGGTTCGGCAGCCCCAGCATTTT.

The V and J genes are TRBV30 and TRBJ2-1; 13 bases agree with TRBD2. In germline, CDR1 is GTSNPN, CDR2 SVGIG (reference sequence). Trimming removed 4 bases from V and 4 bases from J; junction bases left unmatched: 4. This CDR3 is built from 15 residues. The CDR3 DNA follows: TGTGCCTGGAATGCGGGACTAGCGGGATACAATGAGCAGTTCTTC. It is translated as CAWNAGLAGYNEQFF.

The rearrangement uses TRBV24-1 and TRBJ2-1, with 10 positions matching TRBD2. Germline trimming cut 4 bases from V and 0 bases from J; bases unmatched to any gene: 2. CDR1 and CDR2 (germline): KGHDR, SFDVKD. This CDR3 spans 16 amino acids. For the CDR3, the DNA is TGTGCCACCAGTGACCCTAGCGGGAGCTCCTACAATGAGCAGTTCTTC. Its translation is CATSDPSGSSYNEQFF.

The chain couples TRBV28 to TRBJ2-5; 7 bases are a match to TRBD1. J gave up 2 bases and V 7 bases, and 4 bases lay outside the gene matches. The CDR3 sequence is 13 residues long. Germline V gene lookup returns CDR1 MDHEN and CDR2 SYDVKM. CDR3: CASMGQFQETQYF. The CDR3 nucleotides read TGTGCCAGCATGGGACAGTTTCAAGAGACCCAGTACTTC.

V gene TRBV6-5 combines with J gene TRBJ1-5; D may be TRBD1 (5 bases). V was trimmed by 2 bases and J by 1 base, leaving 6 bases between them. Germline loops: CDR1 MNHEY, CDR2 SVGAGI. CDR3 length: 14 amino acids. The CDR3 region has the DNA TGTGCCAGCAGTTACAGGGGAAGCAATCAGCCCCAGCATTTT. This translates into CASSYRGSNQPQHF.

The CDR3 protein is CASGGRNSGNTIYF. In DNA, the CDR3 is TGTGCCAGCGGCGGGAGAAACTCTGGAAACACCATATATTTT. V gene TRBV28 combines with J gene TRBJ1-3; no clear D gene. Germline V gene data show CDR1 as MDHEN and CDR2 as SYDVKM. The CDR3 contains 14 residues. V lost 8 bases, J lost 0 bases, and 11 bases lay in between.

The chain has TRBV28 and TRBJ2-3, with TRBD1 matching over 9 bases. V trimming: 4 bases; J trimming: 9 bases; junction bases outside the gene matches: 2. Germline loops: CDR1 MDHEN, CDR2 SYDVKM. The CDR3 runs 12 residues. CDR3 residues: CASSSDRGTQYF. CDR3 nucleotide sequence: TGTGCCAGCAGTTCGGACAGGGGAACGCAGTATTTT.

The J gene is TRBJ1-5, the V gene TRBV15; no reliable D call. The V and J ends lost 4 bases and 7 bases respectively, with 8 bases between them. This CDR3 spans 12 amino acids. CDR1 LNHNV and CDR2 YYDKDF come from the germline V gene (reference sequence). CDR3 nucleotides: TGTGCCACCAGCAAGTCCCGGCAGCCCCAGCATTTT. This codes for CATSKSRQPQHF.

V usage is TRBV20-1 and J usage is TRBJ1-1; the D gene is possibly TRBD1 (6 bases). The germline gives CDR1 DFQATT, CDR2 SNEGSKA (reference sequence). The CDR3 length is 11 residues. V dropped 7 bases and J dropped 6 bases, with 12 bases sitting between them. The CDR3 nucleotides read TGCAGTGAAACAGGGTTCCCTGAAGCTTTCTTT. Encoded protein: CSETGFPEAFF.

This sequence joins TRBV5-4 and TRBJ1-1, with unresolved D. Germline-derived CDR1 and CDR2 are SGHNT and YYREEE (reference sequence). V shed 4 bases and J shed 5 bases, with 9 bases lying between them. The CDR3 length is 12 residues. The CDR3 loop reads CASSRRETEAFF. DNA of the CDR3: TGTGCCAGCAGCCGACGGGAAACTGAAGCTTTCTTT.

The chain uses TRBV27 and TRBJ2-7; 10 bases agree with TRBD1. The germline V gene encodes CDR1 MNHEY and CDR2 SMNVEV (reference sequence). Trimming took 7 bases from V and 6 from J; bases not matched to a gene: 15. This CDR3 has 16 amino acids. The CDR3 is CASTTWGRDRGGEQYF. CDR3 DNA: TGTGCCAGCACCACATGGGGCCGGGACAGGGGTGGCGAGCAGTACTTC.

The chain uses TRBV11-3 and TRBJ2-2; 7 positions agree with TRBD1. The trim removed 6 bases at V and 6 bases at J, leaving 4 bases unmatched. The CDR3 length is 13 residues. Germline V CDR1 and CDR2: SGHNT, YENEEA. The CDR3 protein is CASRPGTAGELFF. As DNA, the CDR3 is TGTGCCAGCAGGCCCGGGACAGCCGGGGAGCTGTTTTTT.